The 30 T cell receptor beta chains presented below share a single source sample, sequenced in a study of cytomegalovirus exposure and HLA in healthy donors. A multiplex PCR was run with 60 Vbeta primers and 13 Jbeta primers. Method: immunoSEQ multiplex PCR; TCRdb's copy keeps in-frame clones and lacks some. The data show 240,000 or so clones, 82% seen once. The sample comprised PBMCs. These receptors came from a woman between 35 and 50 years old in good health and CMV-seropositive.

This clone was picked up one time. This chain uses TRBV7-9 with TRBJ2-3, with D possibly TRBD2 on 6 matching bases. The CDR3 runs to 15 residues. CDR1 is SEHNR, CDR2 FQNEAQ, per germline (reference sequence). The ends were cut back, 5 bases at V and 3 bases at J, with 15 bases in the middle. CDR3 nucleotides: TGTGCCAGCAGCCCCGGGAGAATAGCAACAGATACGCAGTATTTT. This translates into CASSPGRIATDTQYF.

The rearrangement links TRBV4-3 to TRBJ1-2; D is unresolved. Germline V lookup: CDR1 LGHNA, CDR2 YSLEER. Trimming pared 0 bases from V and 2 bases from J, leaving 7 bases between. This CDR3 is built from 14 residues. CDR3 region: CASSQDQFNYGYTF. The CDR3 DNA reads as TGCGCCAGCAGCCAAGACCAGTTCAACTATGGCTACACCTTC.

This rearrangement joins TRBV4-1 to TRBJ2-1, with 11 bases that match TRBD2. The germline V gene has CDR1 MGHRA and CDR2 YSYEKL. V lost 1 base to trimming and J lost 7 bases; unmatched junction nucleotides: 6. CDR3 length: 16 residues. The CDR3 sequence: CASSQVVAGGQNEQFF. The CDR3 DNA reads as TGCGCCAGCAGCCAAGTAGTAGCGGGGGGGCAGAATGAGCAGTTCTTC.

V gene TRBV18 combines with J gene TRBJ1-2; 10 bases agree with TRBD1. V gave up 1 base and J gave up 3 bases; unmatched junction bases: 5. Germline V gene data show CDR1 as KGHSH and CDR2 as LQKENI. The CDR3 loop spans 16 amino acids. CDR3 loop: CASSPRSGTGDYGYTF. DNA for the CDR3: TGTGCCAGCTCACCACGCTCCGGGACAGGGGACTATGGCTACACCTTC.

This chain joins TRBV7-2 and TRBJ2-4; 9 positions match TRBD1. Germline V gives CDR1 SGHTA, CDR2 FQGNSA. V shed 4 bases, J shed 1 base, and the junction held 11 bases outside the gene matches. The CDR3 is 18 residues long. The CDR3 DNA reads as TGTGCCAGCAGCTCCGGGACAGGGTACCCCGAGGCCAAAAACATTCAGTACTTC. It encodes CASSSGTGYPEAKNIQYF.

The chain combines TRBV18 with TRBJ1-2; D gene ambiguous. The V gene lost 3 bases and the J gene lost 1 base, with 9 bases spanning the gap. Per the germline V gene, CDR1 is KGHSH and CDR2 is LQKENI. The CDR3 covers 14 residues. The CDR3 DNA is TGTGCCAGCTCACCGGAGGGAGTTAACTATGGCTACACCTTC. Protein sequence: CASSPEGVNYGYTF.

V is TRBV19 and J is TRBJ1-2, with D unclear. The CDR3 has 13 residues. Trimming stripped 4 bases from V and 2 bases from J, with 8 bases between. Germline V gene lookup returns CDR1 LNHDA and CDR2 SQIVND (reference sequence). The CDR3 loop reads CASSTPVNYGYTF. The CDR3, as DNA: TGTGCCAGTAGTACACCAGTAAACTATGGCTACACCTTC.

This clone was observed a single time. This chain uses TRBV29-1 with TRBJ2-1, with TRBD2 matching over 14 bases. V lost 7 bases and J lost 7; bases outside the gene matches: 9. The CDR3 sequence is 15 residues long. Germline V lookup: CDR1 SQVTM, CDR2 ANQGSEA. The CDR3 is CSGRLAGGTGNEQFF. The CDR3, as DNA: TGCAGCGGGCGACTAGCGGGAGGGACGGGGAATGAGCAGTTCTTC.

This chain uses TRBV19 with TRBJ2-7; D is possibly TRBD2 (5 bases). Germline V CDR1 and CDR2: LNHDA, SQIVND (reference sequence). The CDR3 is made up of 13 amino acids. Trimming stripped 1 base from V and 4 bases from J, with 8 bases between. The CDR3 nucleotides read TGTGCCAGTAGTATAGTAGAGGGATACGAGCAGTACTTC. Translated, it gives CASSIVEGYEQYF.

The chain joins TRBV11-1 to TRBJ2-7; 8 bases line up with TRBD2. CDR3 length: 16 residues. CDR1 is SGHAT and CDR2 is FQDESV in the germline V gene (reference sequence). Trimming removed 5 bases from V and 0 bases from J; junction bases left unmatched: 9. The CDR3 is CASSDRLAPSSYEQYF. CDR3 bases: TGTGCCAGCAGCGACCGACTAGCGCCGAGCTCCTACGAGCAGTACTTC.

The chain joins TRBV19 to TRBJ1-1; 8 bases agree with TRBD1. With V trimmed by 7 bases and J by 6 bases, 7 bases remained unmatched. Germline-derived CDR1 and CDR2 are LNHDA and SQIVND (reference sequence). The CDR3 contains 13 residues. In DNA, the CDR3 is TGTGCCAGTACGGACAGGGAACAACCTGAAGCTTTCTTT. It translates to CASTDREQPEAFF.

The V call is TRBV11-3, the J call TRBJ2-1; TRBD1 aligns across 9 bases. J was trimmed by 10 bases and V by 5 bases; bases with no gene match: 9. The CDR3 sequence is 14 residues long. CDR1 SGHNT and CDR2 YENEEA come from the germline V gene. The DNA for the CDR3 is TGTGCCAGCAGCCCGTCCGGAGGACAGGGGGAGCAGTTCTTC. This translates into CASSPSGGQGEQFF.

As DNA, the CDR3 is TGTGCCAGCAGCCCAGGACAGGCAGCAACTAATGAAAAACTGTTTTTT. Amino acid sequence: CASSPGQAATNEKLFF. The chain employs TRBV7-9 and TRBJ1-4; 7 positions match TRBD1. Germline loops: CDR1 SEHNR, CDR2 FQNEAQ (reference sequence). The ends lost 5 bases at V and 0 bases at J; junction bases unmatched: 6. This CDR3 contains 16 residues.

The chain uses TRBV6-5 and TRBJ1-2; D uncertain. The germline V gene encodes CDR1 MNHEY and CDR2 SVGAGI. The CDR3 is 11 amino acids. V lost 5 bases, J lost 8 bases, and 9 bases lay in between. The CDR3 sequence: CASSTGKGYTF. CDR3 DNA sequence: TGTGCCAGCAGTACGGGGAAGGGCTACACCTTC.

This clone occurred once. The J gene is TRBJ1-5, the V gene TRBV6-6; D may be TRBD1 (6 bases). Per the germline V gene, CDR1 is MNHNY and CDR2 is SVGAGI (reference sequence). There are 13 residues in the CDR3. Written as DNA, the CDR3 is TGTGCAGTACAGGGTGGAAGCAATCAGCCCCAGCATTTT. Translating gives CAVQGGSNQPQHF.

This CDR3 reads CASRSGGTTYEQYF. CDR3 DNA sequence: TGTGCCAGCCGGAGCGGGGGCACGACCTACGAGCAGTACTTC. The chain carries TRBV28 and TRBJ2-7, with 8 nucleotides matching TRBD2. Losses at the gene ends were 8 bases for V and 2 bases for J; bases not matched to a gene: 8. CDR3 size: 14 residues. Germline lookup yields CDR1 MDHEN and CDR2 SYDVKM.

The rearrangement links TRBV7-2 to TRBJ1-2, with TRBD1 identical over 7 bases. The V gene's germline CDR1 is SGHTA and CDR2 FQGNSA. CDR3 length equals 14 residues. V shed 5 bases, J shed 6 bases, and the junction held 9 bases outside the gene matches. The CDR3 sequence: CASSHDRALDGYTF. The CDR3 nucleotides are TGTGCCAGCAGCCACGACAGGGCCTTGGATGGCTACACCTTC.

Written as DNA, the CDR3 is TGTGCCATCCCGGCAGGGGGTGCGAATGGCTACACCTTC. Encoded protein: CAIPAGGANGYTF. The V gene is TRBV10-3, the J gene TRBJ1-2, with 7 bases identical to TRBD1. The V gene's germline CDR1 is ENHRY and CDR2 SYGVKD. With 8 bases clipped from V and 6 bases from J, the junction kept 9 bases outside the gene matches. The CDR3 runs to 13 residues.

The CDR3 DNA reads as TGCGCCAGCAGCCAAGATCTGTTTCTAACCTACGAGCAGTACTTC. This gives the protein CASSQDLFLTYEQYF. This rearrangement joins TRBV4-3 to TRBJ2-7; D unresolved. The ends were cut back, 0 bases at V and 2 bases at J, with 11 bases in the middle. Germline CDR1 LGHNA, CDR2 YSLEER. CDR3 size: 15 residues.

For the CDR3, the DNA is TGCGCCAGCAGCTACCCAAATTGGACGGGACACTCCTACGAGCAGTACTTC. Protein: CASSYPNWTGHSYEQYF. V usage is TRBV5-1 and J usage is TRBJ2-7; D is perhaps TRBD1 (6 bases). The germline V gene has CDR1 SGHRS and CDR2 YFSETQ. This CDR3 comprises 17 residues. V shed 3 bases and J shed 0 bases, with 19 bases lying between them.

This clone was seen only once. The V call is TRBV19, the J call TRBJ1-2; D ambiguous. The CDR3 loop spans 12 amino acids. Trimming took 8 bases from V and 3 from J, leaving 10 bases between them. Germline V gene sequence: CDR1 LNHDA, CDR2 SQIVND (reference sequence). DNA of the CDR3: TGTGCCAGTCAAACTAGGGACTATGGCTACACCTTC. Encoded protein: CASQTRDYGYTF.

This clone was detected only once. The rearrangement uses TRBV6-1 and TRBJ1-1; 8 bases align to TRBD1. Trimming at V came to 6 bases and at J to 1 base, leaving 4 bases not matched to a gene. Germline V CDR1 and CDR2: MNHNS, SASEGT. This CDR3 comprises 14 residues. The CDR3 DNA is TGTGCCAGCAGCTCCGGGACAGGGAACACTGAAGCTTTCTTT. This gives the protein CASSSGTGNTEAFF.

The CDR3 DNA follows: TGTGCCAGCAGCCGGGTAGCGGGAGTGAATGAAAAACTGTTTTTT. Translated, it gives CASSRVAGVNEKLFF. This chain links TRBV7-7 with TRBJ1-4; D gene unclear. The V and J ends lost 5 bases and 5 bases respectively, with 15 bases between them. Germline loops: CDR1 SSHAT, CDR2 FNYEAQ (reference sequence). The CDR3 totals 15 residues.

V usage is TRBV5-6 and J usage is TRBJ2-7, with a tentative D call TRBD2 (5 bases). Germline CDR1 reads SGHDT; CDR2 reads YYEEEE. CDR3 size: 13 residues. The germline V and J ends were trimmed by 4 bases and 1 base, with 9 bases remaining between them. Written as DNA, the CDR3 is TGTGCCAGCAGCATGGACTGGTCCTACGAGCAGTACTTC. Translating it yields CASSMDWSYEQYF.

DNA for the CDR3: TGTGCCAGCAGCTATGGAGGGGACTATGGCTACACCTTC. Translation gives CASSYGGDYGYTF. The rearrangement joins TRBV2 to TRBJ1-2; D may be TRBD1 (5 bases). V dropped 6 bases and J dropped 3 bases, with 11 bases sitting between them. The CDR3 extends over 13 amino acids. Germline-derived CDR1 and CDR2 are SNHLY and FYNNEI.

The rearrangement joins TRBV30 to TRBJ1-2; 9 nucleotides align to TRBD1. CDR1 GTSNPN and CDR2 SVGIG come from the germline V gene (reference sequence). The CDR3 length is 15 residues. This CDR3 reads CAISLDRGENYGYTF. CDR3 DNA: TGTGCTATATCACTGGACAGGGGTGAAAACTATGGCTACACCTTC.

The chain carries TRBV28 and TRBJ1-2; TRBD1 might be the D (6 bases). Trimming removed 5 bases at V and 2 bases at J, with 9 bases between. Looked up from germline, CDR1 is MDHEN and CDR2 is SYDVKM. The CDR3 is 13 amino acids. The CDR3 reads CASSPGQNYGYTF. Here the CDR3 DNA reads TGTGCCAGCAGTCCAGGACAGAACTATGGCTACACCTTC.

This chain connects TRBV5-1 to TRBJ1-3; weak D call: TRBD1 (6 bases). The CDR3 covers 15 residues. The germline V gene encodes CDR1 SGHRS and CDR2 YFSETQ. Trimming removed 0 bases from V and 1 base from J, with 8 bases in between. Here the CDR3 reads CASSLDRVSGNTIYF. Written as DNA, the CDR3 is TGCGCCAGCAGCTTGGACAGGGTATCTGGAAACACCATATATTTT.

With respect to this clone: In the same sample, other DNA sequences code for this CDR3. The chain has TRBV7-9 and TRBJ1-2; 8 bases agree with TRBD1. The germline V gene encodes CDR1 SEHNR and CDR2 FQNEAQ (reference sequence). The CDR3 totals 13 residues. V gave up 8 bases and J gave up 4 bases; unmatched junction bases: 6. As DNA, the CDR3 is TGTGCCAGCTCCAGGGGGCAAGGCTATGGCTACACCTTC. Encoded protein: CASSRGQGYGYTF. Drawing the rest from reference TRBV7-9 and TRBJ1-2, the complete variable domain is DTGVSQNPRHKITKRGQNVTFRCDPISEHNRLYWYRQTLGQGPEFLTYFQNEAQLEKSRLLSDRFSAERPKGSFSTLEIQRTEQGDSAMYLCASSRGQGYGYTFGSGTRLTVV.

V and J are TRBV6-5 and TRBJ2-7; 9 positions agree with TRBD1. V lost 0 bases, J lost 4 bases, and 4 bases stayed unmatched. This CDR3 contains 15 residues. Germline CDR1 reads MNHEY; CDR2 reads SVGAGI. This chain's CDR3 is CASSYSYRGLYEQYF. CDR3 in DNA: TGTGCCAGCAGTTACTCTTACAGGGGGCTTTACGAGCAGTACTTC.